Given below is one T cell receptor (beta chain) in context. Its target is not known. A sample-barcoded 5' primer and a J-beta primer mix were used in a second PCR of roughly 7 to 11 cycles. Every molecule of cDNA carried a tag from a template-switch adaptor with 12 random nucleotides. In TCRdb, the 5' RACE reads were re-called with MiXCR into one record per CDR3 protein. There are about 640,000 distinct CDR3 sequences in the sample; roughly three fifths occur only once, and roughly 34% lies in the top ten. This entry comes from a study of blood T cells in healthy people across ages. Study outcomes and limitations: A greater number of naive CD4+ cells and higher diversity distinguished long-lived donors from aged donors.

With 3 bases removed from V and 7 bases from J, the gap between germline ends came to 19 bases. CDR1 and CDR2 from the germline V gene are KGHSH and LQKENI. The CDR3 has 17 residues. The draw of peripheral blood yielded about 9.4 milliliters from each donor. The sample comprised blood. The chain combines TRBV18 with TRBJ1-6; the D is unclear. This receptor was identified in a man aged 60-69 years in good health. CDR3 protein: CASSPLVLASTNSPLHF. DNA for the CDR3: TGTGCCAGCTCACCTCTCGTCTTGGCCAGCACAAATTCACCCCTCCACTTT.